These 5 T cell receptor beta chains were all obtained from the same sample, sequenced in a study of blood T cell repertoires in COVID-19. The data were produced by immunoSEQ multiplex PCR, yet TCRdb's version contains in-frame clones alone and is incomplete. This table holds tens of thousands of clones, approximately 88% found once. Sequencing was done on a sample of peripheral blood. All receptors derive from a man older than 75 with active or convalescent COVID-19.

The count of this clone is one. The genes are TRBV9 and TRBJ2-7, with D unresolved. V lost 4 bases and J 9 bases, leaving 17 bases between the germline ends. Germline V gives CDR1 SGDLS, CDR2 YYNGEE. This CDR3 has 13 residues. The DNA for the CDR3 is TGTGCCAGCAGCCCTCGGCCAGCCCAGCGGCAGTACTTC. This gives the protein CASSPRPAQRQYF.

The chain couples TRBV7-9 to TRBJ1-4, with D possibly TRBD1 on 6 matching bases. The germline gives CDR1 SEHNR, CDR2 FQNEAQ (reference sequence). The CDR3 has 15 residues. V was clipped by 4 bases and J by 8 bases, with 17 bases between them. The CDR3 here is CASSYQQGTGEKLFF. CDR3 DNA: TGTGCCAGCAGCTACCAACAGGGTACGGGGGAAAAACTGTTTTTT.

The chain has TRBV15 and TRBJ1-5; 7 bases are a match to TRBD1. Per germline, CDR1 LNHNV and CDR2 YYDKDF (reference sequence). The V and J ends lost 5 bases and 6 bases, in that order; junction bases with no gene match: 13. There are 16 residues in the CDR3. CDR3 nucleotides: TGTGCCACCAGCCGCGCCCTAAAGACAGGGCGTCAGCCCCAGCATTTT. Translated: CATSRALKTGRQPQHF.

The chain couples TRBV5-1 to TRBJ2-1, with 11 nucleotides matching TRBD2. V shed 6 bases, J shed 5 bases, and the junction held 10 bases outside the gene matches. CDR1 is SGHRS, CDR2 YFSETQ, per germline. The CDR3 length is 16 residues. The CDR3 reads CASISSGGAPHNEQFF. CDR3 DNA: TGCGCCAGCATCAGTAGCGGGGGGGCCCCGCACAATGAGCAGTTCTTC.

V usage is TRBV30 and J usage is TRBJ1-5; 7 bases are a match to TRBD1. The CDR3 sequence is 13 residues long. The V gene end was trimmed by 5 bases and the J gene end by 1 base; junction bases not matched to a gene: 2. Germline V gene data show CDR1 as GTSNPN and CDR2 as SVGIG (reference sequence). The CDR3, as DNA: TGTGCCTGGCGCAGGGGGAGCAATCAGCCCCAGCATTTT. Protein sequence: CAWRRGSNQPQHF. The full variable domain, in which reference TRBV30 and TRBJ1-5 provide the parts outside the CDR3, is SQTIHQWPATLVQPVGSPLSLECTVEGTSNPNLYWYRQAAGRGLQLLFYSVGIGQISSEVPQNLSASRPQDRQFILSSKKLLLSDSGFYLCAWRRGSNQPQHFGDGTRLSIL.